This record looks at one TCR beta chain sequence and its context. This sample was included in a study of T cell changes during pregnancy in multiple sclerosis. The assay was immunoSEQ multiplex PCR, and TCRdb's table has in-frame clones only and misses some. Altogether under 55,000 clones are present, 85% to 90% being singletons, with the ten largest covering under 2%. This CDR3 contains 15 residues. Germline CDR1 is SEHNR and CDR2 is FQNEAQ (reference sequence). The V gene lost 2 bases and the J gene lost 0 bases, with 11 bases spanning the gap. The input for sequencing was peripheral blood, taken in the first trimester of pregnancy. The TCR originated in a female donor with multiple sclerosis, enrolled in a pregnancy study. This chain connects TRBV7-9 to TRBJ2-7, with D maybe TRBD1 (5 bases). CDR3 in DNA: TGTGCCAGCAGCTTAAATCGTGACAGCTCCTACGAGCAGTACTTC. It specifies CASSLNRDSSYEQYF.